Listed below are T cell receptor beta chains from one sample, sequenced in a study of blood T cells in healthy people across ages. TCRdb ran MiXCR on the 5' RACE reads and lists one entry per CDR3 protein. The sample carries about 1.8 million distinct CDR3 sequences, approximately 50% recorded once. The material sequenced was blood. The source of these receptors is a woman aged 40 to 50 in good health. The CDR3 runs from the conserved cysteine through the conserved F or W. A D gene is named only where the DNA matches it firmly. Rows may omit the clone size; those that give it use once, few, many or a size class.

clone_size	v_call	j_call	cdr3_length	d_call	cdr3_aa	cdr3_nt
many	TRBV6-5	TRBJ2-1	11	-	CASRRYNEQFF	TGTGCCAGCAGAAGGTACAATGAGCAGTTCTTC
-	TRBV20-1	TRBJ2-7	13	-	CSARVPGGYEQYF	TGCAGTGCAAGAGTGCCAGGGGGGTACGAGCAGTACTTC
-	TRBV29-1	TRBJ1-1	14	TRBD1	CSVARQGPNTEAFF	TGCAGCGTTGCGAGACAGGGACCGAACACTGAAGCTTTCTTT
few	TRBV6-1	TRBJ2-1	15	-	CASSEGWVRYNEQFF	TGTGCCAGCAGTGAAGGTTGGGTCAGATACAATGAGCAGTTCTTC
many	TRBV20-1	TRBJ2-6	14	-	CSARVESGANVLTF	TGCAGTGCCCGGGTCGAATCTGGGGCCAACGTCCTGACTTTC
-	TRBV28	TRBJ2-7	16	-	CASSPSRTGDTYEQYF	TGTGCCAGCAGTCCGTCTAGGACGGGGGACACCTACGAGCAGTACTTC
-	TRBV5-1	TRBJ1-4	16	-	CASSSRGGTTNEKLFF	TGCGCCAGCAGTTCGCGCGGGGGGACAACTAATGAAAAACTGTTTTTT
-	TRBV6-5	TRBJ1-1	14	-	CASSYSSLNTEAFF	TGTGCCAGCAGTTACTCATCCCTGAACACTGAAGCTTTCTTT
few	TRBV20-1	TRBJ2-4	18	-	CSARDPVERGRVKNIQYF	TGCAGTGCTAGAGATCCGGTTGAGAGGGGTCGGGTCAAAAACATTCAGTACTTC
-	TRBV20-1	TRBJ1-4	13	-	CSAARKAREKLFF	TGCAGTGCTGCCCGGAAGGCGAGGGAAAAACTGTTTTTT
-	TRBV9	TRBJ2-7	14	-	CASSVEGNSYEQYF	TGTGCCAGCAGCGTAGAGGGAAACTCCTACGAGCAGTACTTC
-	TRBV7-9	TRBJ2-3	16	TRBD1	CASSATTGGATDTQYF	TGTGCCAGCAGCGCCACGACAGGGGGCGCAACAGATACGCAGTATTTT
-	TRBV7-2	TRBJ2-5	15	TRBD2	CASLRGGGRGETQYF	TGTGCCAGCCTACGGGGCGGGGGTCGGGGAGAGACCCAGTACTTC
-	TRBV4-3	TRBJ2-3	14	-	CASSQDEFTDTQYF	TGCGCCAGCAGCCAAGATGAGTTCACAGATACGCAGTATTTT
-	TRBV7-6	TRBJ2-5	16	TRBD2	CASSPRIAGIQETQYF	TGTGCCAGCAGCCCTCGAATAGCGGGGATCCAAGAGACCCAGTACTTC
-	TRBV5-6	TRBJ2-7	16	-	CASSWGPREGLNEQYF	TGTGCCAGCAGCTGGGGACCGCGAGAGGGTTTGAACGAGCAGTACTTC
-	TRBV12-3/TRBV12-4	TRBJ2-7	16	TRBD2	CASSPGWGGSSYEQYF	TGTGCCAGCAGTCCAGGATGGGGGGGGAGCTCCTACGAGCAGTACTTC
-	TRBV28	TRBJ2-1	15	TRBD1	CASSADRGHQETQFF	TGTGCCAGTTCCGCGGACAGGGGGCACCAAGAGACCCAGTTCTTC
-	TRBV12-3/TRBV12-4	TRBJ2-1	15	-	CASSLEKNRYNEQFF	TGTGCCAGCAGTTTAGAGAAGAACAGATACAATGAGCAGTTCTTC
-	TRBV27	TRBJ2-5	13	-	CASSIGFGETQYF	TGTGCCAGCAGTATAGGCTTTGGGGAGACCCAGTACTTC
-	TRBV28	TRBJ1-6	14	-	CASKGERYYSPLHF	TGTGCCAGCAAGGGGGAGAGGTATTATTCACCCCTCCACTTT
-	TRBV5-1	TRBJ2-1	17	TRBD1	CASSLGLDRASYNEQFF	TGCGCCAGCAGCTTGGGGCTTGACAGGGCGTCCTACAATGAGCAGTTCTTC
many	TRBV29-1	TRBJ2-5	13	-	CSVGEMVRETQYF	TGCAGCGTTGGGGAAATGGTCCGTGAGACCCAGTACTTC
-	TRBV5-6	TRBJ2-1	13	-	CASSWVLAHEQFF	TGTGCCAGCAGCTGGGTCTTAGCCCATGAGCAGTTCTTC
-	TRBV7-9	TRBJ2-2	16	TRBD1	CASSPAGTGDTGELFF	TGTGCCAGCAGCCCAGCCGGGACAGGAGACACCGGGGAGCTGTTTTTT
few	TRBV20-1	TRBJ1-2	13	-	CSALFTVYPGYTF	TGCAGTGCTCTCTTTACAGTTTACCCTGGCTACACCTTC
many	TRBV10-3	TRBJ2-7	14	-	CAIRAAGAEGEQYF	TGTGCCATCAGGGCAGCAGGGGCAGAAGGAGAGCAGTACTTC
-	TRBV28	TRBJ2-7	16	TRBD1	CASSSSGTGGRYEQYF	TGTGCCAGCAGTTCATCCGGGACAGGGGGCAGGTACGAGCAGTACTTC
few	TRBV7-9	TRBJ2-5	14	-	CASSLAQYQETQYF	TGTGCCAGCAGCTTGGCACAGTACCAAGAGACCCAGTACTTC
-	TRBV2	TRBJ1-2	14	-	CASGPRAANYGYTF	TGTGCCAGCGGGCCCAGGGCGGCTAACTATGGCTACACCTTC
-	TRBV4-2	TRBJ2-7	13	-	CASSQALYREQYF	TGTGCCAGCAGCCAAGCCCTATACAGGGAGCAGTACTTC
-	TRBV6-6	TRBJ1-5	15	TRBD1	CASSSRDRENQPQHF	TGTGCCAGCAGTTCGCGGGACAGGGAGAATCAGCCCCAGCATTTT
few	TRBV4-3	TRBJ2-1	17	TRBD2	CASSQNGLAGGLNEQFF	TGCGCCAGCAGCCAGAATGGCCTAGCGGGGGGGCTCAATGAGCAGTTCTTC
-	TRBV7-6	TRBJ1-5	16	-	CASSLADRTSNQPQHF	TGTGCCAGCAGCTTAGCCGACAGGACTAGCAATCAGCCCCAGCATTTT
-	TRBV2	TRBJ2-6	16	TRBD1	CASTGTGGPGANVLTF	TGTGCCAGTACGGGGACAGGGGGGCCTGGGGCCAACGTCCTGACTTTC
-	TRBV5-1	TRBJ2-1	12	-	CASSLVVREQFF	TGCGCCAGCAGCTTGGTGGTCCGGGAGCAGTTCTTC
-	TRBV5-5	TRBJ1-1	11	-	CASSMNTEAFF	TGTGCCAGCAGCATGAACACTGAAGCTTTCTTT
-	TRBV5-1	TRBJ2-1	15	-	CASSLALPPYNEQFF	TGCGCCAGCAGCTTGGCCTTGCCTCCCTACAATGAGCAGTTCTTC
-	TRBV29-1	TRBJ1-2	16	-	CSVPSLYGTPNYGYTF	TGCAGCGTCCCCTCACTATATGGGACACCTAACTATGGCTACACCTTC
-	TRBV5-1	TRBJ1-2	13	TRBD1	CASSQDRVEGYTF	TGCGCCAGCAGCCAGGACAGGGTTGAGGGCTACACCTTC
-	TRBV6-2/TRBV6-3	TRBJ1-3	15	-	CASSYTQGTGNTIYF	TGTGCCAGCAGTTATACGCAGGGGACTGGAAACACCATATATTTT
-	TRBV7-8	TRBJ2-1	13	-	CASSLKTVHRQFF	TGTGCCAGCAGCTTAAAGACTGTTCACAGGCAGTTCTTC
-	TRBV5-1	TRBJ1-1	14	TRBD1	CASSLGETGAEAFF	TGCGCCAGCAGCTTGGGGGAGACAGGGGCTGAAGCTTTCTTT
-	TRBV20-1	TRBJ1-2	9	-	CSALGGATF	TGCAGTGCCCTGGGAGGGGCCACCTTC
few	TRBV29-1	TRBJ2-3	14	TRBD2	CSVSPAGGGDTQYF	TGCAGCGTTTCCCCCGCGGGGGGGGGAGATACGCAGTATTTT
few	TRBV6-1	TRBJ2-3	15	TRBD2	CASSEARVASGPPYF	TGTGCCAGCAGTGAAGCGCGGGTGGCTAGCGGACCTCCGTATTTT